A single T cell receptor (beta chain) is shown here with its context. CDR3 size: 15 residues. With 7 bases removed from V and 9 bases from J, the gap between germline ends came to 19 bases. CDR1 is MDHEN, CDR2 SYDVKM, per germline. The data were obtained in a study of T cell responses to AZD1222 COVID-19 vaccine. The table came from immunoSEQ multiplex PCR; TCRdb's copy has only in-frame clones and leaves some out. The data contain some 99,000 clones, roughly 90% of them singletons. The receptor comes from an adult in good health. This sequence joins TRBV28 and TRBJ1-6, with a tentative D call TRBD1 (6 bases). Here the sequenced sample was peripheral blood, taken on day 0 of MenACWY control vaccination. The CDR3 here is CASIGGGGIGSPLHF. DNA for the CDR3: TGTGCCAGCATTGGGGGAGGGGGAATCGGTTCACCCCTCCACTTT.